Detailed here is one T cell receptor beta chain. Antigen unknown. The CDR3 is 16 amino acids. This sample is drawn from a study of cytomegalovirus exposure and HLA in healthy donors. Vbeta (60) and Jbeta (13) primers were used in the PCR. TCRdb's table, derived via immunoSEQ multiplex PCR, lists solely in-frame clones and lacks some. The sample has about 85,000 clones, nearly 80% seen once. General study points: The classifier reportedly diagnosed cytomegalovirus status with high specificity and sensitivity.

The rearrangement links TRBV21-1 to TRBJ2-1; TRBD1 is the table's D call and was not checked against the DNA. TRBV21-1 is a documented pseudogene. The sequence was obtained from a woman between 45 and 60 years old in good health and CMV-seropositive. Sequencing input: PBMCs. The CDR3 DNA sequence: TGTGCCAGCAGCAAACAGGGGGCCGTGCGGGACACCTGGGAGTTCTTC. It translates to CASSKQGAVRDTWEFF.